The next 13 T cell receptor beta chains were all read from a single sample in a study of CD8 T cells in Susac syndrome (dated by TCRdb to about 2019). The library was produced with the immunoSEQ multiplex PCR assay. RNA was extracted using the RNeasy kit, and roughly 0.5 to 1 microgram was reverse transcribed with random hexamers. TCRdb itself trimmed the public reads at Q25 with fastp, ran MiXCR and retained productive beta chains. Rows with one shared CDR3 protein collapse into an entry with the most common genes and DNA. Here the sample has a few hundred thousand distinct CDR3 sequences; around 85% occur a single time. The ten biggest clones cover 0.12% of the sample. The sample consisted of CD8+ T cells from PBMCs. Receptor source: a human donor with multiple sclerosis.

This chain joins TRBV11-2 and TRBJ1-2; D possibly corresponds to TRBD1 (5 bases). This CDR3 comprises 13 residues. V was cut by 2 bases and J by 5 bases, with 9 bases left in between. Germline V gene data show CDR1 as SGHAT and CDR2 as FQNNGV. The CDR3 bases are TGTGCCAGCAGCTTACAGGGAGAATATGGCTACACCTTC. Protein sequence: CASSLQGEYGYTF. The full variable domain, rest sourced from reference TRBV11-2 and TRBJ1-2, is EAGVAQSPRYKIIEKRQSVAFWCNPISGHATLYWYQQILGQGPKLLIQFQNNGVVDDSQLPKDRFSAERLKGVDSTLKIQPAKLEDSAVYLCASSLQGEYGYTFGSGTRLTVV.

The genes are TRBV29-1 and TRBJ2-1; 10 bases are a match to TRBD1. Germline CDR1 is SQVTM and CDR2 is ANQGSEA. Unmatched junction bases numbered 6, after V lost 7 bases and J lost 3 bases. The CDR3 covers 14 residues. CDR3 coding DNA: TGCAGCGACGAGACAGGGGGCAGCTACAATGAGCAGTTCTTC. This sequence encodes CSDETGGSYNEQFF.

The gene calls are TRBV27 and TRBJ2-1; TRBD1 agrees at 8 bases. The CDR3 covers 14 residues. V lost 3 bases and J lost 10; bases outside the gene matches: 8. The germline V gene encodes CDR1 MNHEY and CDR2 SMNVEV (reference sequence). The CDR3, as DNA: TGTGCCAGCAGTTTCTCTCAGGGGGCGCAAGAGCAGTTCTTC. Its protein is CASSFSQGAQEQFF.

This chain links TRBV24-1 with TRBJ1-5; D may be TRBD1 (5 bases). The V end lost 8 bases, the J end lost 7 bases, and 17 bases lay between the germline ends. The V gene's germline CDR1 is KGHDR and CDR2 SFDVKD. This CDR3 spans 14 amino acids. The chain's CDR3 is CATNYPGLSQPQHF. CDR3 nucleotide sequence: TGTGCCACCAATTACCCGGGGCTCTCCCAGCCCCAGCATTTT.

The chain links TRBV7-9 to TRBJ1-1; D ambiguous. Trimming stripped 5 bases from V and 5 bases from J, with 18 bases between. The CDR3 runs 15 residues. Per the germline V gene, CDR1 is SEHNR and CDR2 is FQNEAQ (reference sequence). CDR3 DNA sequence: TGTGCCAGCAGCGACACTACCCTAGGATCTACTGAAGCTTTCTTT. Its translation: CASSDTTLGSTEAFF. Variable domain in full (rest from reference TRBV7-9 and TRBJ1-1): DTGVSQNPRHKITKRGQNVTFRCDPISEHNRLYWYRQTLGQGPEFLTYFQNEAQLEKSRLLSDRFSAERPKGSFSTLEIQRTEQGDSAMYLCASSDTTLGSTEAFFGQGTRLTVV.

The genes are TRBV27 and TRBJ2-3; D is unresolved. V was cut by 8 bases and J by 0 bases, with 15 bases left in between. CDR1 and CDR2 from the germline V gene are MNHEY and SMNVEV (reference sequence). The CDR3 consists of 15 residues. In DNA form, the CDR3 reads TGTGCCAGCGGTCGGAACGTCCGAAGCACAGATACGCAGTATTTT. This sequence encodes CASGRNVRSTDTQYF.

This clonotype appeared a few times. CDR3 coding DNA: TGTGCCAGCAGCCAAGTCGGATTTACCTACGAGCAGTACTTC. Its protein is CASSQVGFTYEQYF. This chain links TRBV14 with TRBJ2-7; D is unclear. The CDR3 runs to 14 residues. CDR1 and CDR2 from the germline V gene are SGHDN and FVKESK. The ends were cut back, 1 base at V and 2 bases at J, with 9 bases in the middle.

This chain links TRBV7-9 with TRBJ2-3; TRBD2 might be the D (7 bases). The CDR3 runs 15 residues. Germline V gives CDR1 SEHNR, CDR2 FQNEAQ (reference sequence). The V end lost 1 base, the J end lost 1 base, and 9 bases lay between the germline ends. CDR3 protein: CASSLGRGRTDTQYF. In nucleotides, the CDR3 is TGTGCCAGCAGCTTAGGGCGGGGGCGCACAGATACGCAGTATTTT.

The genes are TRBV19 and TRBJ2-7; 7 bases align to TRBD2. The length of the CDR3 is 15 residues. Germline CDR1 reads LNHDA; CDR2 reads SQIVND (reference sequence). The junction had 17 bases not matched to a gene; V was cut back by 9 bases and J by 6 bases. CDR3 amino acids: CASSGTTNNYGEQYF. As DNA, the CDR3 is TGTGCCAGCAGCGGGACCACCAATAACTACGGCGAGCAGTACTTC.

Written as DNA, the CDR3 is TGCGCCAGCAGCTTGGAAGGTGGGCTCGAGCAGTACTTC. Translating gives CASSLEGGLEQYF. The chain joins TRBV5-1 to TRBJ2-7, with unresolved D. The CDR3 sequence is 13 residues long. V lost 0 bases and J lost 6, with 10 bases in between. The germline gives CDR1 SGHRS, CDR2 YFSETQ.

This chain joins TRBV7-6 and TRBJ2-1; D not certain. V shed 1 base and J shed 5 bases, with 18 bases lying between them. The CDR3 has 17 residues. Germline V gene sequence: CDR1 SGHVS, CDR2 FNYEAQ. The CDR3 region is CASSLEGSWGPDNEQFF. Written as DNA, the CDR3 is TGTGCCAGCAGCTTAGAGGGCTCGTGGGGTCCCGACAATGAGCAGTTCTTC.

The rearrangement uses TRBV2 and TRBJ1-4; TRBD1 matches at 10 bases. The CDR3 is 19 residues long. Per germline, CDR1 SNHLY and CDR2 FYNNEI. V gave up 10 bases and J gave up 5 bases; unmatched junction bases: 22. As DNA, the CDR3 is TGTGCCACCCAGAGTTTCGAGACAGGGGGCGTCGGCTCGAATGAAAAACTGTTTTTT. Its translation is CATQSFETGGVGSNEKLFF.

The chain joins TRBV27 to TRBJ1-1; 7 positions agree with TRBD1. The V gene end was trimmed by 5 bases and the J gene end by 6 bases; junction bases not matched to a gene: 6. Germline CDR1 MNHEY, CDR2 SMNVEV (reference sequence). This CDR3 is 13 amino acids long. The CDR3 is CASSPRTGAEAFF. The CDR3, as DNA: TGTGCCAGCAGTCCCCGCACAGGGGCTGAAGCTTTCTTT.